The 7 T cell receptor beta chains given below trace back to one sample, sequenced in a study of control samples from healthy donors and cancer patients. Libraries were prepared by immunoSEQ multiplex PCR; TCRdb keeps only in-frame clonotypes and omits some of them. The sample has about 140,000 clones, 75% to 95% seen once. Material for sequencing was blood. These receptors were collected from a man aged 18 to 29 in good health.

The chain carries TRBV30 and TRBJ1-1; TRBD1 aligns across 8 bases. Trimming cost V 6 bases and J 2 bases; bases outside gene matches: 5. This CDR3 is built from 13 residues. Germline CDR1 and CDR2: GTSNPN and SVGIG (reference sequence). The CDR3: CACDRGRNTEAFF. The DNA of the CDR3 is TGTGCCTGTGACAGGGGTCGAAACACTGAAGCTTTCTTT.

The rearrangement links TRBV12-5 to TRBJ2-5, with unresolved D. This CDR3 spans 16 amino acids. The V gene's germline CDR1 is LGHNT and CDR2 FRNRAP. The V end lost 4 bases, the J end lost 4 bases, and 19 bases lay between the germline ends. The CDR3 coding sequence is TGTGCTAGTGGTTCGGACGGGCTCGTCAAGGCAGAGACCCAGTACTTC. Translation gives CASGSDGLVKAETQYF.

V and J are TRBV5-1 and TRBJ2-5; D is possibly TRBD1 (6 bases). There are 15 residues in the CDR3. Trimming took off 0 bases at V and 4 bases at J, with 13 bases between the two ends. Looked up from germline, CDR1 is SGHRS and CDR2 is YFSETQ. CDR3 coding DNA: TGCGCCAGCAGCTTGGCCAACAGGGCCGGAGAGACCCAGTACTTC. Protein: CASSLANRAGETQYF. Looking up the rest from reference TRBV5-1 and TRBJ2-5 gives the full variable domain: KAGVTQTPRYLIKTRGQQVTLSCSPISGHRSVSWYQQTPGQGLQFLFEYFSETQRNKGNFPGRFSGRQFSNSRSEMNVSTLELGDSALYLCASSLANRAGETQYFGPGTRLLVL.

This chain uses TRBV11-1 with TRBJ2-4, with D tentatively TRBD1 (6 bases). Trimming left V 1 base short and J 1 base short, with 11 bases between. Germline CDR1 and CDR2: SGHAT and FQDESV (reference sequence). CDR3 length equals 16 residues. In DNA form, the CDR3 reads TGTGCCAGCAGCTTAGTGACAGGCTATGCCAAAAACATTCAGTACTTC. This sequence encodes CASSLVTGYAKNIQYF.

This chain connects TRBV7-2 to TRBJ1-6; D possibly corresponds to TRBD1 (5 bases). The germline V gene has CDR1 SGHTA and CDR2 FQGNSA. V was clipped by 5 bases and J by 0 bases, with 11 bases between them. The CDR3 spans 16 residues. This CDR3 reads CASSPLGGSYNSPLHF. DNA of the CDR3: TGTGCCAGCAGCCCCCTCGGGGGCTCCTATAATTCACCCCTCCACTTT.

The chain links TRBV14 to TRBJ2-7; D might be TRBD1 (6 bases). Between the trimmed V and J ends, which lost 5 bases and 2 bases, there was a span of 16 bases. Per the germline V gene, CDR1 is SGHDN and CDR2 is FVKESK. The CDR3 totals 15 residues. CDR3 coding DNA: TGTGCCAGCAGCGGTATTAGGGGGTCACCCTACGAGCAGTACTTC. The encoded protein is CASSGIRGSPYEQYF.

This chain connects TRBV7-2 to TRBJ1-6, with D unclear. The germline V gene encodes CDR1 SGHTA and CDR2 FQGNSA. The CDR3 runs to 16 residues. The V end lost 4 bases, the J end lost 0 bases, and 10 bases lay between the germline ends. In DNA form, the CDR3 reads TGTGCCAGCAGCTGGCAGCCCCACTCCTATAATTCACCCCTCCACTTT. Its translation is CASSWQPHSYNSPLHF.